This T cell receptor beta chain was sequenced in a study of T cells in Graves' hyperthyroidism and ophthalmopathy. Overall study findings and caveats: Stable hyperthyroidism was told apart from ophthalmopathy by a model built on 13 V-J features.

Germline CDR1 reads SGHVS; CDR2 reads FNYEAQ. V trimming: 3 bases; J trimming: 2 bases; junction bases outside the gene matches: 5. The CDR3 is 15 amino acids. Duration under 3 months, a NOSPECS grade of at least 4, and a Clinical Activity Score of at least 3 characterized the ophthalmopathy patients. PBMCs were derived from roughly 10 ml fresh peripheral blood. Amplified regions were TCR beta CDR3 sequences from RNA transcripts. First-round RT-PCR targeting the TCR CDR3 was performed with the HTBI primer set. TCRdb ran MiXCR on the multiplex PCR reads and lists one entry per CDR3 protein. The sample lists over 500,000 distinct CDR3 sequences; around 15% were seen once. Details on this clonotype: What it recognizes is unknown.

The chain employs TRBV7-6 and TRBJ1-1, with TRBD1 matching over 8 bases. The receptor comes from a woman aged 25 to 39 with Graves' ophthalmopathy. Material: blood. CDR3 in DNA: TGTGCCAGCAGCTTGGCAGGGGGCAGAAACACTGAAGCTTTCTTT. It codes for CASSLAGGRNTEAFF.